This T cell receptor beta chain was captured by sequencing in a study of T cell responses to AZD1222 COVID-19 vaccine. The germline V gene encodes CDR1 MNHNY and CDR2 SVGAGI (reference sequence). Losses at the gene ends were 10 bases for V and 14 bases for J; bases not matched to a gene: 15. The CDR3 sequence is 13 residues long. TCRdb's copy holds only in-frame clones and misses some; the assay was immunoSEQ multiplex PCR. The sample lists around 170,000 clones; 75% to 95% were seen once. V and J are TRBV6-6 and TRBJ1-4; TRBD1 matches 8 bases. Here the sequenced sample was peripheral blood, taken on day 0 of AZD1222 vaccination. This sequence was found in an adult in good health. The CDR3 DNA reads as TGTGCCACCGCAAGGACAGGGTTTGGCCGTCTGTTTTTT. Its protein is CATARTGFGRLFF.